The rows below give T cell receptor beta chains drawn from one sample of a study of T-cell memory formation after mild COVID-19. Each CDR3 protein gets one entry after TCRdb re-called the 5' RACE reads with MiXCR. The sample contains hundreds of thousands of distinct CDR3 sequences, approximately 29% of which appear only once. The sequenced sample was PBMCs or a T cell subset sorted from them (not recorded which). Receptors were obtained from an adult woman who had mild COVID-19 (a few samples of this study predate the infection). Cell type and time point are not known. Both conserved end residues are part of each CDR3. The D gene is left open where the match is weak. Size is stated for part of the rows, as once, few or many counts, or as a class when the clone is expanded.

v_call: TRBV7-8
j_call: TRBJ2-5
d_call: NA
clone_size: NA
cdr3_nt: TGTGCCAGCAGCATAGGGGCGTTCGGAGAGACCCAGTACTTC
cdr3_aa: CASSIGAFGETQYF

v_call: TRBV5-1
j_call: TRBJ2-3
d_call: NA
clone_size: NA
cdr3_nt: TGCGCCAGCAGCCGTGGAGACACAGATACGCAGTATTTT
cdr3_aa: CASSRGDTDTQYF

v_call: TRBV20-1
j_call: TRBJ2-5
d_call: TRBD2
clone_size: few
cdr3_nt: TGCAGTGCTAGAAAGGCTAGCGGGGAAGGTTCTGACTTC
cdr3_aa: CSARKASGEGSDF

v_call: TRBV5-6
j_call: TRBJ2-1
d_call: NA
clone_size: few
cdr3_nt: TGTGCCAGCAGCTCGGGTATTAGCTCCTACAATGAGCAGTTCTTC
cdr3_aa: CASSSGISSYNEQFF

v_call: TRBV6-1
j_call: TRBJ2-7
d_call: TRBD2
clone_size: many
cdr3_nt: TGTGCCAGCAGTGAAGCAGGAGCGGGAGGGTTCGAGCAGTACTTC
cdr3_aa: CASSEAGAGGFEQYF

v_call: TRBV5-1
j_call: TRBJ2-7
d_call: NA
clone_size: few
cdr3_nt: TGCGCCAGCAGCTTGGAGAGTCAGGGGGGCGAGCAGTACTTC
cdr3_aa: CASSLESQGGEQYF

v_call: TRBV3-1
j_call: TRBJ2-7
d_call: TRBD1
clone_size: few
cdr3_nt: TGTGCCAGCAGCCTCCGGGACAGGGTAAGCGAGCAGTACTTC
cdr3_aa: CASSLRDRVSEQYF

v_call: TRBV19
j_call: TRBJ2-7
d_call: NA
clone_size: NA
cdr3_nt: TGTGCCAGTAGTATGGGGGCGAGCTCCTACGAGCAGTACTTC
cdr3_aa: CASSMGASSYEQYF

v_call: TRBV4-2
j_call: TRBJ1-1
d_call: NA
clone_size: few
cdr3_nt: TGTGCCAGCAGCCAAGATCTGGGGGTCAACACTGAAGCTTTCTTT
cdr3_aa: CASSQDLGVNTEAFF

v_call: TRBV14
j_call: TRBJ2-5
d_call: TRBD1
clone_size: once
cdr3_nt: TGTGCCAGCAGCCAACGCGCAGGGGGCGCAGAGAGCCAGTACTTC
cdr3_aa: CASSQRAGGAESQYF

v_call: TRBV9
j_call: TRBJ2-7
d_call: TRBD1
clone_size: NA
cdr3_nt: TGTGCCAGCAGCCGGGACAGGGGTAGGCTCTGGGGTGAGCAGTACTTC
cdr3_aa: CASSRDRGRLWGEQYF

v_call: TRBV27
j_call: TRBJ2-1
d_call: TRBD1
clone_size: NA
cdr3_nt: TGTGCCAGCGGGGACAGGGGGGAACCACCTGAGCAGTTCTTC
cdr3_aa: CASGDRGEPPEQFF

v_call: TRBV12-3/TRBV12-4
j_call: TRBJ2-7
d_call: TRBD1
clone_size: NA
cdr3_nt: TGTGCCAGCAGTCCGGGACAGGGGTTCGAGCAGTACTTC
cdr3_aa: CASSPGQGFEQYF

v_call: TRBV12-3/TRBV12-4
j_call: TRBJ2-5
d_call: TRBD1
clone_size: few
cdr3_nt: TGTGCCAGCAGCGCTTCCCGGGACAGGCGAGAGACCCAGTACTTC
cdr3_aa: CASSASRDRRETQYF

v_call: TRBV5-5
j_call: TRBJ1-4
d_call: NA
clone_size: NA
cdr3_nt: TGTGCCAGCAGCTTGGGGAGGGCCCGAGATGAAAAACTGTTTTTT
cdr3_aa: CASSLGRARDEKLFF

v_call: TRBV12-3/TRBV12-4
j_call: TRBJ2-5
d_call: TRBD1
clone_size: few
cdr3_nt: TGTGCCAGCAGCCCCTCCCGGTCAGGGGGCCAGTACTTC
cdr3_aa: CASSPSRSGGQYF

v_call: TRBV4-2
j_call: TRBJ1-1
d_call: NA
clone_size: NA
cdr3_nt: TGTGCCAGCAGCCAAGCTCAGGGAATGAACACTGAAGCTTTCTTT
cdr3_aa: CASSQAQGMNTEAFF

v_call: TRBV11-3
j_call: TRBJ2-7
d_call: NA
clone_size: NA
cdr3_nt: TGTGCCAGCAGTCTAGCGAAGGAGTCCTACGAGCAGTACTTC
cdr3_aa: CASSLAKESYEQYF

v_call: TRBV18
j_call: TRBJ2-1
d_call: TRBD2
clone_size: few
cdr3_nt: TGTGCCAGCTCCCCTACCAGCGGGAGGATCATTGAGCAGTTCTTC
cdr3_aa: CASSPTSGRIIEQFF

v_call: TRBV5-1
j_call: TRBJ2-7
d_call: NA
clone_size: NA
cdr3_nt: TGCGCCAGCAGGGACACCCGGAACTACGAGCAGTACTTC
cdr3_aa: CASRDTRNYEQYF

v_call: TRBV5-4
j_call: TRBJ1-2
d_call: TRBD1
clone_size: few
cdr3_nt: TGTGCCAGCAGCTTTGGGACAGGGGTTGCCTATGGCTACACCTTC
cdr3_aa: CASSFGTGVAYGYTF

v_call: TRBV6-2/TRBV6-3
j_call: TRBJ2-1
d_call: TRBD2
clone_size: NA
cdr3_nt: TGTGCCAGCAGTTCGAGCGGGAGACCGTACAATGAGCAGTTCTTC
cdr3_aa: CASSSSGRPYNEQFF

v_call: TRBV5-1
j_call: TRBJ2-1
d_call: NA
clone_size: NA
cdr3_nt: TGCGCCAGCCGAACTACAGGGAGGCATGAGCAGTTCTTC
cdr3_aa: CASRTTGRHEQFF

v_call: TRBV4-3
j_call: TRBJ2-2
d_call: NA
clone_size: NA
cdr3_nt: TGCGCCAGCAGCCCAGGATTTCTGGAGGGCCTGTCCGGGGAGCTGTTTTTT
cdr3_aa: CASSPGFLEGLSGELFF

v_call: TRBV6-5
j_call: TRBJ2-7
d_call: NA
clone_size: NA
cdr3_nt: TGTGCCAGCAGTTACAGGGGATGGCAGTACTTC
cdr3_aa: CASSYRGWQYF

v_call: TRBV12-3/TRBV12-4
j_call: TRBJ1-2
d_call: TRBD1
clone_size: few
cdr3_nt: TGTGCCAGCAGCCGGGGGACAGTTGGCTACACCTTC
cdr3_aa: CASSRGTVGYTF

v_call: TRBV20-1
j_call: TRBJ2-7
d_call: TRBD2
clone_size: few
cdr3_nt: TGCAGTGCAAAGACTAGCGGGAGCTCCTACGAGCAGTACTTC
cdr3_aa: CSAKTSGSSYEQYF

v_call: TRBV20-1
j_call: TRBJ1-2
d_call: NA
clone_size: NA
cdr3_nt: TGCAGTGCTAGGAGCAAACACTACGGTGGACAGCTTAACTATGGCTACACCTTC
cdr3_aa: CSARSKHYGGQLNYGYTF

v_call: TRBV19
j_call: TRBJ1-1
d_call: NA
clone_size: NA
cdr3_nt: TGTGCCAGTAGTATCTGGACACGTATGAACACTGAAGCTTTCTTT
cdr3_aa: CASSIWTRMNTEAFF

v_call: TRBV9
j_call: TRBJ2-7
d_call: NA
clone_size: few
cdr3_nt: TGTGCCAGTAGCTCTCGGACAGACCACTACGAGCAGTACTTC
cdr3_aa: CASSSRTDHYEQYF

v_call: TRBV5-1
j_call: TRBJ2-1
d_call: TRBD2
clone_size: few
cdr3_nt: TGCGCCAGCAGCGGTATAGCGGGGGGGCCTGGCAATGAGCAGTTCTTC
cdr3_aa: CASSGIAGGPGNEQFF

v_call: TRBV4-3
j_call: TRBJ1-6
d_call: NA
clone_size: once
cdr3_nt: TGCGCCAGCAGCCAAGATCGGAATAATTCACCCCTCCACTTT
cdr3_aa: CASSQDRNNSPLHF

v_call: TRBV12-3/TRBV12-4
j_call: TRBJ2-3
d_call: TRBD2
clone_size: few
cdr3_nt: TGTGCCAGCAGTTTGGGACTAGGGGATACGCAGTATTTT
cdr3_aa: CASSLGLGDTQYF

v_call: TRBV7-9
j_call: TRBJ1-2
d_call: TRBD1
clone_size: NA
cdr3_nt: TGTGCCAGCAGCTTAGAGACAGGGGCCGGCTACACCTTC
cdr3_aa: CASSLETGAGYTF

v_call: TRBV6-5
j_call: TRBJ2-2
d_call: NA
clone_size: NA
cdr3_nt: TGTGCCAGCAGTTATCGCGCCGCTTTTGAGAAGGGGAACACCGGGGAGCTGTTTTTT
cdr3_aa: CASSYRAAFEKGNTGELFF

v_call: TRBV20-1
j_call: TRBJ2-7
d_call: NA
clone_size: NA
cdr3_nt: TGCAGTGCTAGAGATTTTTTGGGCGGGGACGGCGGGGACGAGCAGTACTTC
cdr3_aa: CSARDFLGGDGGDEQYF

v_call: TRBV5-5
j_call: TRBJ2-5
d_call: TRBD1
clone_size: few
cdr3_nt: TGTGCCAGCAGCTTGGGGACAGGGGTGGAGACCCAGTACTTC
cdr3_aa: CASSLGTGVETQYF

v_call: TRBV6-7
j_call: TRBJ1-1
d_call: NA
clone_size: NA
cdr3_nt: TGTGCCAGCAGTTACACAGGGATAATCACTGAAGCTTTCTTT
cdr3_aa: CASSYTGIITEAFF

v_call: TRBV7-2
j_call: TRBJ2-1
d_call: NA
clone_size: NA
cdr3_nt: TGTGCCAGCAGCTCCGACTTAGGAGGGCAGTTCTTC
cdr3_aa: CASSSDLGGQFF